This TCR beta chain was sequenced for a study of T cell responses to AZD1222 COVID-19 vaccine. Overall study findings and caveats: Clonal diversity was possibly underestimated, and white British individuals and females predominated among donors.

Details on this clone: Antigen unknown.

Germline lookup yields CDR1 SGHRS and CDR2 YFSETQ. This CDR3 spans 17 amino acids. V was trimmed by 4 bases and J by 1 base, leaving 18 bases between them. TCRdb's copy holds only in-frame clones and misses some; the assay was immunoSEQ multiplex PCR. The sample shows roughly 120,000 clones, 88% of them seen only once. This material consisted of peripheral blood, taken on day 0 of MenACWY control vaccination. The sequence came from an adult in good health. The chain joins TRBV5-1 to TRBJ2-1; weak D call: TRBD1 (6 bases). CDR3 loop: CASSGSTWGHSYNEQFF. CDR3 in DNA: TGCGCCAGCAGCGGCAGTACTTGGGGGCATTCCTACAATGAGCAGTTCTTC.